Shown below are 18 T cell receptor beta chains from a single sample sequenced in a study of cytomegalovirus exposure and HLA in healthy donors. Both 60 Vbeta primers and 13 Jbeta primers went into the PCR. TCRdb keeps only in-frame clones here, not all; method: immunoSEQ multiplex PCR. This sample has approximately 150,000 clones, with about 63% found just once. The sample taken for sequencing was PBMCs. Receptors were obtained from a woman in her forties in good health and CMV-seropositive.

V gene TRBV6-6 combines with J gene TRBJ1-3; D is perhaps TRBD1 (6 bases). V was cut by 2 bases and J by 3 bases, with 8 bases left in between. CDR3 length: 14 amino acids. The germline V gene encodes CDR1 MNHNY and CDR2 SVGAGI (reference sequence). The CDR3 DNA follows: TGTGCCAGCAGTTACGAACAGGGTGGAAACACCATATATTTT. It specifies CASSYEQGGNTIYF.

The V and J genes are TRBV5-1 and TRBJ2-5; a weak D match, TRBD2 (6 bases). Between the trimmed V and J ends, which lost 7 bases and 5 bases, there was a span of 6 bases. CDR1 is SGHRS, CDR2 YFSETQ, per germline. The CDR3 sequence is 10 residues long. The CDR3 coding sequence is TGCGCCAGCGGGGGGGAGACCCAGTACTTC. Translated: CASGGETQYF.

The V call is TRBV9, the J call TRBJ2-5, with TRBD2 as a possible D gene (5 bases). The CDR3 contains 16 residues. V gave up 3 bases and J gave up 2 bases, with 17 bases separating them. Germline lookup yields CDR1 SGDLS and CDR2 YYNGEE. DNA for the CDR3: TGTGCCAGCAGCGCCGCGACTATCGCGCGACAAGAGACCCAGTACTTC. It is translated as CASSAATIARQETQYF.

This clone was seen more than once but under ten times. The V and J genes are TRBV5-6 and TRBJ1-1, with 8 bases matching TRBD1. The V gene's germline CDR1 is SGHDT and CDR2 YYEEEE. CDR3 length equals 13 residues. J lost 8 bases, V lost 4 bases, and 7 bases had no gene match. The CDR3 is CASSNRDRREAFF. CDR3 nucleotides: TGTGCCAGCAGCAACCGGGACAGGAGGGAAGCTTTCTTT.

The rearrangement joins TRBV27 to TRBJ2-3; perhaps TRBD2 as D (5 bases). Trimming pared 2 bases from V and 4 bases from J, leaving 19 bases between. Germline V gives CDR1 MNHEY, CDR2 SMNVEV (reference sequence). This CDR3 contains 17 residues. CDR3 sequence: CASSLGETEEDSDTQYF. The DNA of the CDR3 is TGTGCCAGCAGTTTAGGGGAAACCGAGGAGGACTCAGATACGCAGTATTTT.

This clone was seen just once. For the CDR3, the DNA is TGTGCCAGCAGTCCGACAGGGACTGTCGGAAACACCATATATTTT. Translating it yields CASSPTGTVGNTIYF. The chain uses TRBV9 and TRBJ1-3, with TRBD1 matching over 7 bases. The CDR3 is 15 amino acids. V trimming: 5 bases; J trimming: 4 bases; junction bases outside the gene matches: 9. Germline V lookup: CDR1 SGDLS, CDR2 YYNGEE. Supplemented by reference TRBV9 and TRBJ1-3, the full variable domain reads DSGVTQTPKHLITATGQRVTLRCSPRSGDLSVYWYQQSLDQGLQFLIQYYNGEERAKGNILERFSAQQFPDLHSELNLSSLELGDSALYFCASSPTGTVGNTIYFGEGSWLTVV.

The CDR3 protein is CASSPLRDISYEQYF. For the CDR3, the DNA is TGTGCCAGCAGTCCTCTAAGGGACATCTCCTACGAGCAGTACTTC. The V call is TRBV2, the J call TRBJ2-7; D is possibly TRBD1 (6 bases). From germline, CDR1 is SNHLY and CDR2 FYNNEI. V was cut by 5 bases and J by 0 bases, with 14 bases left in between. There are 15 residues in the CDR3.

The genes are TRBV27 and TRBJ2-7; TRBD1 matches at 8 bases. This CDR3 has 14 residues. The germline V gene has CDR1 MNHEY and CDR2 SMNVEV (reference sequence). V was clipped by 3 bases and J by 4 bases; unmatched bases: 5. Here the CDR3 DNA reads TGTGCCAGCAGTTTGTCGACAGGGGTGTACGAGCAGTACTTC. This gives the protein CASSLSTGVYEQYF.

The V gene is TRBV19, the J gene TRBJ2-2; 11 bases align to TRBD2. Trimming cost V 3 bases and J 8 bases; bases outside gene matches: 8. The CDR3 is 16 residues long. The germline gives CDR1 LNHDA, CDR2 SQIVND (reference sequence). The CDR3 bases are TGTGCCAGTAGTATTAGTTCTAGCGGGAGGCCAGGGGAGCTGTTTTTT. Amino acid sequence: CASSISSSGRPGELFF.

The genes are TRBV5-4 and TRBJ1-1, with D tentatively TRBD1 (6 bases). Germline-derived CDR1 and CDR2 are SGHNT and YYREEE (reference sequence). Trimming took 4 bases from V and 7 from J, leaving 14 bases between them. The CDR3 has 13 amino acids. As DNA, the CDR3 is TGTGCCAGCAGCCCGCAGGGGTGGGGTGAAGCTTTCTTT. Residues: CASSPQGWGEAFF.

In this sample, this clone turned up a few times. The chain uses TRBV4-2 and TRBJ2-2; 10 nucleotides align to TRBD1. After removal of 3 bases from V and 0 bases from J, the junction contained 7 bases not matched to a gene. Per germline, CDR1 LGHNA and CDR2 YNFKEQ. The CDR3 runs to 18 residues. CDR3 sequence reads: CASSQGTGATSNTGELFF. The CDR3 nucleotides read TGTGCCAGCAGCCAGGGGACAGGGGCCACTTCGAACACCGGGGAGCTGTTTTTT.

The J gene is TRBJ2-7, the V gene TRBV7-9, with TRBD2 matching over 12 bases. This CDR3 is 15 amino acids long. Per germline, CDR1 SEHNR and CDR2 FQNEAQ (reference sequence). V dropped 5 bases and J dropped 1; count of bases not matched to a gene: 3. The DNA for the CDR3 is TGTGCCAGCAGCAGACTAGCGGGGGTGTCCTACGAGCAGTACTTC. Protein product: CASSRLAGVSYEQYF.

This chain uses TRBV28 with TRBJ1-6; 7 nucleotides agree with TRBD1. Germline CDR1 is MDHEN and CDR2 is SYDVKM. CDR3 length: 13 amino acids. J gave up 10 bases and V 7 bases, and 7 bases lay outside the gene matches. For the CDR3, the DNA is TGTGCCAGCACGACAGGGTTAGACTCACCCCTCCACTTT. This gives the protein CASTTGLDSPLHF.

The V call is TRBV18, the J call TRBJ1-1; D is unresolved. Germline V gene data show CDR1 as KGHSH and CDR2 as LQKENI. V lost 6 bases and J lost 2, with 10 bases in between. The length of the CDR3 is 13 residues. The CDR3 bases are TGTGCCAGCTCTCAAGCCTTAAACACTGAAGCTTTCTTT. Translated: CASSQALNTEAFF.

The gene calls are TRBV5-8 and TRBJ2-1; no clear D gene. Trimming cost V 7 bases and J 6 bases, with 17 bases left between them. This CDR3 spans 14 amino acids. Germline CDR1 reads SGHTS; CDR2 reads YDEGEE. CDR3 in amino acids: CASEAPLPSNEQFF. The CDR3 DNA reads as TGTGCCAGCGAGGCCCCCCTCCCCTCCAATGAGCAGTTCTTC.

This clone showed up just a few times. V usage is TRBV4-3 and J usage is TRBJ1-2, with 10 bases lining up with TRBD1. The CDR3 length is 15 residues. The V and J ends lost 3 bases and 3 bases, in that order; junction bases with no gene match: 4. CDR1 and CDR2 from the germline V gene are LGHNA and YSLEER. CDR3 sequence reads: CASSQTGGGDYGYTF. CDR3 DNA: TGCGCCAGCAGCCAGACAGGGGGCGGAGACTATGGCTACACCTTC.

The chain uses TRBV2 and TRBJ2-5; 8 positions match TRBD2. Trimming cost V 10 bases and J 5 bases; bases outside gene matches: 9. Germline V CDR1 and CDR2: SNHLY, FYNNEI. CDR3 length: 13 residues. The CDR3 sequence: CATGGVARETQYF. In nucleotides, the CDR3 is TGTGCCACCGGGGGGGTAGCGAGGGAGACCCAGTACTTC.

This clone was recorded once. The chain uses TRBV7-8 and TRBJ2-3; 7 bases are a match to TRBD2. This CDR3 has 15 residues. The germline V gene has CDR1 SGHVS and CDR2 FQNEAQ. V was pared by 6 bases and J by 4 bases, with 10 bases of the junction left unmatched. The CDR3 DNA reads as TGTGCCAGCAGGCCCCCGGGAGGAGGGGCAGATACGCAGTATTTT. It is translated as CASRPPGGGADTQYF. Using reference TRBV7-8 and TRBJ2-3 for the parts outside the CDR3, the full variable domain is GAGVSQSPRYKVAKRGQDVALRCDPISGHVSLFWYQQALGQGPEFLTYFQNEAQLDKSGLPSDRFFAERPEGSVSTLKIQRTQQEDSAVYLCASRPPGGGADTQYFGPGTRLTVL.